This T cell receptor (beta chain) is drawn from a study of T cells in localized non-small cell lung cancer. This CDR3 region has 17 residues. Trimming at V came to 3 bases and at J to 2 bases, leaving 8 bases not matched to a gene. CDR1 and CDR2 (germline): KGHSH, LQKENI. Some clones are missing from TCRdb's copy, which holds only in-frame ones; the method was immunoSEQ multiplex PCR. The repertoire holds about 2,700 clones, with under 25% as singletons. Whole-study findings and limits: Maximal T cell clonality occurred in uninvolved adjacent lung, with tumor ranking below it. Sequencing, confined to only one tumor region, leaves heterogeneity possible.

Of note for this clone: Its antigen is unidentified.

This TCR was sampled from a woman between 40 and 69 years old with stage I lung adenocarcinoma. The input for sequencing was lung tumor tissue, taken before any cancer treatment. The chain couples TRBV18 to TRBJ2-3, with 10 bases matching TRBD2. In DNA form, the CDR3 reads TGTGCCAGCTCACCCGTAGCGGGGGGCCTTACCACAGATACGCAGTATTTT. This sequence encodes CASSPVAGGLTTDTQYF.